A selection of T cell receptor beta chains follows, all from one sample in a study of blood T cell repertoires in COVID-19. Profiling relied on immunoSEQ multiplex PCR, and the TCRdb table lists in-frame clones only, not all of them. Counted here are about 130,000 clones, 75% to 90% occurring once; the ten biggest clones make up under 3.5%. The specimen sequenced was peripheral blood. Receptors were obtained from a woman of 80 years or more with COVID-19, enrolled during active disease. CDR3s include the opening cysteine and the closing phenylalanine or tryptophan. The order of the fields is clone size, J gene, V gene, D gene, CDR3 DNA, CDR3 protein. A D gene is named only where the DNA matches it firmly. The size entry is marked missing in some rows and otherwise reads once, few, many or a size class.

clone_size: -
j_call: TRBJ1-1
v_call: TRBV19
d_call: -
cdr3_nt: TGTGCCAGTAGCTTCCGCGGACAGAACACTGAAGCTTTCTTT
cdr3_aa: CASSFRGQNTEAFF

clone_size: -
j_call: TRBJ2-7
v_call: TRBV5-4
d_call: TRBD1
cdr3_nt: TGTGCCAGCAGCGTCCCGAGTACAGGGGTCGAGCAGTACTTC
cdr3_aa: CASSVPSTGVEQYF

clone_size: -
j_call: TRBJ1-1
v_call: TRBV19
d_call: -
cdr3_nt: TGTGCCAGTAGTTTCAAACAGGGCTCTGAAGCTTTCTTT
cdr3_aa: CASSFKQGSEAFF

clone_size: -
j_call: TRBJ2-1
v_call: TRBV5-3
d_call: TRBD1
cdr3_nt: TGTGCCAGAAGCCCCACGTCCCTAGACAGGGGGCTAAACAATGAGCAGTTCTTC
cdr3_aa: CARSPTSLDRGLNNEQFF

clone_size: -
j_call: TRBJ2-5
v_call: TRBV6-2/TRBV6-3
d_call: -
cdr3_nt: TGTGCCAGCAGTTATAGTACAGGGAGAGTCGAAGAGACCCAGTACTTC
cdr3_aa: CASSYSTGRVEETQYF

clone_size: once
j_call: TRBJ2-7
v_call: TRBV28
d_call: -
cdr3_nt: TGTGCCAGCAGTTTGATCAGCGCTCTCTCCTACGAGCAGTACTTC
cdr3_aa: CASSLISALSYEQYF

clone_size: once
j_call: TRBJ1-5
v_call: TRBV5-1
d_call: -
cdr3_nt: TGCGCCAGCAGCTTGGGTGACAGATACAATCAGCCCCAGCATTTT
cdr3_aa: CASSLGDRYNQPQHF

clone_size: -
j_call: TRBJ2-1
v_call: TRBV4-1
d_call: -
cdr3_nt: TGCGCCAGCAGCCAAGATTTATTAGCGAGAAAGGATGAGCAGTTCTTC
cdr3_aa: CASSQDLLARKDEQFF

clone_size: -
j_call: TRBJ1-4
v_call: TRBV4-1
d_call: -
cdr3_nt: TGCGCCAGCAGTCCTAAAACAGGGACGGAAAAACTGTTTTTT
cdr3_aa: CASSPKTGTEKLFF

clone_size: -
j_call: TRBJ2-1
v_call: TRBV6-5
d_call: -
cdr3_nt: TGTGCCAGCCTGCCCCTAGCAGGCAATGAGCAGTTCTTC
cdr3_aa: CASLPLAGNEQFF

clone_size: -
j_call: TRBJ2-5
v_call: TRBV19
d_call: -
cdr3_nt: TGTGCCAGTAGTTCAGGACAGCAAAGGGAGACCCAGTACTTC
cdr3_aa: CASSSGQQRETQYF

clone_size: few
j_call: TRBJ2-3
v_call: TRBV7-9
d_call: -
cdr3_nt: TGTGCCAGCAGCTTAAGAGGGCGCCCCATAACGGGAGATACGCAGTATTTT
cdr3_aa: CASSLRGRPITGDTQYF

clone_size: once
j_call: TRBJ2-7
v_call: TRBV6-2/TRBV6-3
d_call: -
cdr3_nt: TGTGCCAGCAGTTACTCTCAGGGCGAGCAGTACTTC
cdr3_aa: CASSYSQGEQYF

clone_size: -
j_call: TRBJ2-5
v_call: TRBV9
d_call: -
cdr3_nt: TGTGCCAGCAGCCCCCTCACGGGTGCCTCAGTAGGAGAGACCCAGTACTTC
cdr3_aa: CASSPLTGASVGETQYF

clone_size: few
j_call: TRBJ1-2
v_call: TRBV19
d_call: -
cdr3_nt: TGTGCCAGTAGTATAGGCGCAGGGGCCTATGGCTACACCTTC
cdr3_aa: CASSIGAGAYGYTF

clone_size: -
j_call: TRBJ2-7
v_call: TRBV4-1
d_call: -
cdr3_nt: TGCGCCAGCAGCCACCAATCTAGCAAACTATCCTACGAGCAGTACTTC
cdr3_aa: CASSHQSSKLSYEQYF

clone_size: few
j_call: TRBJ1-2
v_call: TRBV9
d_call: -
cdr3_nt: TGTGCCAGCAGCGGCCAAAATTCAGGCTATGGCTACACCTTC
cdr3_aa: CASSGQNSGYGYTF

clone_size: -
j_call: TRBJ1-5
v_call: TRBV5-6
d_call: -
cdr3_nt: TGTGCCAGCAGCTTGGCCGGTGTCCAGCCCCAGCATTTT
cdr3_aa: CASSLAGVQPQHF

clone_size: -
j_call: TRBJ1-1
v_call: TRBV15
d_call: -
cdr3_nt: TGTGCCACCAGCAGAGATCTGGCGGGGAACACTGAAGCTTTCTTT
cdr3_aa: CATSRDLAGNTEAFF

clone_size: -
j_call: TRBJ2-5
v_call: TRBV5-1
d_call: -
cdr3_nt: TGCGCCAGCAGCTTGGCCTCAGGGGCAGAGACCCAGTACTTC
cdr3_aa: CASSLASGAETQYF

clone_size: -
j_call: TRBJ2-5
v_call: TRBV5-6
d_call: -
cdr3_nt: TGTGCCAGCAGCGGGACAAACCAAGAGACCCAGTACTTC
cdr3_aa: CASSGTNQETQYF

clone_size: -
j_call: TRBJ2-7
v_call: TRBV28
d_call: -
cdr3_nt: TGTGCCAGCACCCTGGACAGCTACGAGCAGTACTTC
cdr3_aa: CASTLDSYEQYF

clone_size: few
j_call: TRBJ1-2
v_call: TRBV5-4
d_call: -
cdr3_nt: TGTGCCAGCAGCTTGGTTAACAGGGTGGAAGGTGGCTACACCTTC
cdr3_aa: CASSLVNRVEGGYTF

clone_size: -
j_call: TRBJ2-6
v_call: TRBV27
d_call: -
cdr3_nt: TGTGCCAGCAGTCCCTCCGGGACTCAAGTCTCTGGGGCCAACGTCCTGACTTTC
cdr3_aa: CASSPSGTQVSGANVLTF

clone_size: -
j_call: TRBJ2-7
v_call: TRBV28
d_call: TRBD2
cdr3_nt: TGTGCCAGCAGTACGGAGCGGGAGGCGGGCTCCTACGAGCAGTACTTC
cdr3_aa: CASSTEREAGSYEQYF

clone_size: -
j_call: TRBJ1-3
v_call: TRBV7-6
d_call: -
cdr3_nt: TGTGCCAGCAGCTTAGGTTCGGGGTACGACTCTGGAAACACCATATATTTT
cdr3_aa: CASSLGSGYDSGNTIYF

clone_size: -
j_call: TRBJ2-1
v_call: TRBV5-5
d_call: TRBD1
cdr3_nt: TGTGCCAGCAGCAAAGGACAGGGGGCAAGTAATGAGCAGTTCTTC
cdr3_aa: CASSKGQGASNEQFF

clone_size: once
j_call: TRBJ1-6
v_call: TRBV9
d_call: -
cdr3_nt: TGTGCCAGCAGCAACAGGGCCCTGGGTAATTCACCCCTCCACTTT
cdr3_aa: CASSNRALGNSPLHF

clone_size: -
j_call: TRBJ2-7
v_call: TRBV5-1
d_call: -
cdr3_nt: TGCGCCAGCAGCTTGGCAGGGGCGAGCTACGAGCAGTACTTC
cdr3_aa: CASSLAGASYEQYF

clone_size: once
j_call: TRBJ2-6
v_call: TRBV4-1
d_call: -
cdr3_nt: TGCGCCAGCAGCCCGTCGGAGGGGGCCAACGTCCTGACTTTC
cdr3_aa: CASSPSEGANVLTF

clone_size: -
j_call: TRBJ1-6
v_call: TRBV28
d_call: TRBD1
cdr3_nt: TGTGCCAGCAGATTCACCGGGACAGGGAATAATTCACCCCTCCACTTT
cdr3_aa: CASRFTGTGNNSPLHF

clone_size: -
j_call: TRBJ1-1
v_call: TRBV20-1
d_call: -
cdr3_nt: TGCAGTGCTACAAAGAACACTGAAGCTTTCTTT
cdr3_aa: CSATKNTEAFF

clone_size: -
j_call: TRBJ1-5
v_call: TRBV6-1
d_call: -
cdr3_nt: TGTGCCAGCAGTGAAGCTTCAGGGGCGCGTCGTCAGCCCCAGCATTTT
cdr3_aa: CASSEASGARRQPQHF

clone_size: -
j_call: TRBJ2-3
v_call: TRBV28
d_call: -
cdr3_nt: TGTGCCAGCCAGTCAGGGCCAGATACGCAGTATTTT
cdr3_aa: CASQSGPDTQYF

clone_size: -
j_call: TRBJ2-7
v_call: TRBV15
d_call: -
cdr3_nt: TGTGCCACCAGCAGAGATTATCAGGACGAGCAGTACTTC
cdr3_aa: CATSRDYQDEQYF

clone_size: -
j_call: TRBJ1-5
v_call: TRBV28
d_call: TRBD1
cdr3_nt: TGTGCCAGCAGCCCCCACAGGGGGCAGGCAGGGCAGCCCCAGCATTTT
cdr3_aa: CASSPHRGQAGQPQHF

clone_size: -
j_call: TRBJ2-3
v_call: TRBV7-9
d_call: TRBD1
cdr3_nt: TGTGCCAGCAGCCCCGAGGTTACAGGGGGCAGAGATACGCAGTATTTT
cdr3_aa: CASSPEVTGGRDTQYF

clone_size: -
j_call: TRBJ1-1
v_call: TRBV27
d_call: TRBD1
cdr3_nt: TGTGCCAGCCAAGCACAGGGGAATCCCCTAATGAACACTGAAGCTTTCTTT
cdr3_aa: CASQAQGNPLMNTEAFF

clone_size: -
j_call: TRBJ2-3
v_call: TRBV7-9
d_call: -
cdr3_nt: TGTGCCAGCAGCTTAAGCGGGTCAGATACGCAGTATTTT
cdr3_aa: CASSLSGSDTQYF

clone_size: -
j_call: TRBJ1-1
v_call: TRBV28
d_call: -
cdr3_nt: TGTGCCAGCAGTCGAACAGGGACGGTTAACACTGAAGCTTTCTTT
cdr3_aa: CASSRTGTVNTEAFF

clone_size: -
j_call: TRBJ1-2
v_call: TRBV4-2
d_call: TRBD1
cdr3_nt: TGTGCCAGCAGCCAAGATGTCGGACAGGCGAACTATGGCTACACCTTC
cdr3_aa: CASSQDVGQANYGYTF

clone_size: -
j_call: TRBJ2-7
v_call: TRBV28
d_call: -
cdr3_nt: TGTGCCAGCAATGCGGGCTACGAGCAGTACTTC
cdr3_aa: CASNAGYEQYF

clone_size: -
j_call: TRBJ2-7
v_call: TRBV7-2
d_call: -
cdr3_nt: TGTGCCAGCAGCAGATCGGCAGGGGGGTCTGACGAGCAGTACTTC
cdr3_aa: CASSRSAGGSDEQYF

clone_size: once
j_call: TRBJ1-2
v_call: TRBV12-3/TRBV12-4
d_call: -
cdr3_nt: TGTGCCAGCAGTTTACGGTATGGCTACACCTTC
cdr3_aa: CASSLRYGYTF

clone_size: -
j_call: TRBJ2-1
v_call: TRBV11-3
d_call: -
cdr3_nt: TGTGCCAGCAGCGTCAGCGGACTGGGGAGCAATGAGCAGTTCTTC
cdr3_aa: CASSVSGLGSNEQFF

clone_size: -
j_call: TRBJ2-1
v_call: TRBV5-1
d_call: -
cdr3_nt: TGCGCCAGCAGCTTGGTAGGGGCATCCAGATACAATGAGCAGTTCTTC
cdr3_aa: CASSLVGASRYNEQFF

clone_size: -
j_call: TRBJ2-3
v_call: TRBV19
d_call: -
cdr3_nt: TGTGCCAGTAGTATAGGAGGCCTCACAGATACGCAGTATTTT
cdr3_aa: CASSIGGLTDTQYF

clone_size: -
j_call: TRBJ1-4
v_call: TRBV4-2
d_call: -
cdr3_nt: TGTGCCAGCAGCCAACGCGGTGGGGAAAAACTGTTTTTT
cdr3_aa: CASSQRGGEKLFF

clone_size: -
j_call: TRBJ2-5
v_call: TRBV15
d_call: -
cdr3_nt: TGTGCCACCAGCAGTGTCCTTCAGGGCCTGGGGGAGACCCAGTACTTC
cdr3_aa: CATSSVLQGLGETQYF

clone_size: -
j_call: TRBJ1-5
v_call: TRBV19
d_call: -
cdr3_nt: TGTGCCAGTAGTATTCGAGAGGGTCTGGGCCAGCCCCAGCATTTT
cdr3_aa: CASSIREGLGQPQHF

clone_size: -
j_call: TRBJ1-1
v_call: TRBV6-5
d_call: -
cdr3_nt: TGTGCCAGCTCCTGGAACACTGAAGCTTTCTTT
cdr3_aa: CASSWNTEAFF

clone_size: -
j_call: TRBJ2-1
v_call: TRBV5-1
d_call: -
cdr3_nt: TGCGCCAGCAGCTTGGGCCGGGGGTTGGTCAATGAGCAGTTCTTC
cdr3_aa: CASSLGRGLVNEQFF

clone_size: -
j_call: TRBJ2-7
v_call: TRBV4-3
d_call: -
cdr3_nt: TGCGCCAGCAGCCAAGATCGGGGGTTCGAGCAGTACTTC
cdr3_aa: CASSQDRGFEQYF

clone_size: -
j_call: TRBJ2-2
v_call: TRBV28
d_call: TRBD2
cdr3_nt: TGTGCCAGCAGCCTAATGCGGGGGGACACCGGGGAGCTGTTTTTT
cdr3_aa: CASSLMRGDTGELFF

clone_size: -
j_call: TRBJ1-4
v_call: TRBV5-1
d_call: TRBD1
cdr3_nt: TGCGCCAGCAGCTCGGACAGGGTGGGAGAAAAACTGTTTTTT
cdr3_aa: CASSSDRVGEKLFF

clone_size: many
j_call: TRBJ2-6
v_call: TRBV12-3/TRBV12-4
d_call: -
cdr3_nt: TGTGCCACCCGCTCTGGGGCCAACGTCCTGACTTTC
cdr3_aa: CATRSGANVLTF

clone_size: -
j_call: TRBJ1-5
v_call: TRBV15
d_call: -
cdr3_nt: TGTGCCACCAGCAGAGCGGGTTTCAATCAGCCCCAGCATTTT
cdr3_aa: CATSRAGFNQPQHF